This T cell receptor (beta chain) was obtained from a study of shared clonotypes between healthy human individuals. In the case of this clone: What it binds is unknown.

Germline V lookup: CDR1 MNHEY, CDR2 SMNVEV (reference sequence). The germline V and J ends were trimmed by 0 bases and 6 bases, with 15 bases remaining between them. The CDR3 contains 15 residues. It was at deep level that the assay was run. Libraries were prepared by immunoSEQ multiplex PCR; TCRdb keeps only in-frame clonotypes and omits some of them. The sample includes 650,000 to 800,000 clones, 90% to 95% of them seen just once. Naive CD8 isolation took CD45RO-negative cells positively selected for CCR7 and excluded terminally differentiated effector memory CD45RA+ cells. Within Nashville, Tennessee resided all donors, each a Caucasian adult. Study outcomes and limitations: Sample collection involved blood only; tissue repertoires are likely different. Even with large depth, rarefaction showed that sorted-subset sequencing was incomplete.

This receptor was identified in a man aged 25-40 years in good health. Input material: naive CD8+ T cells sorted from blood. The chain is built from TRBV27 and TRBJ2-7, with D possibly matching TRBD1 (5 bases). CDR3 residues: CASSLSRRAIGEQYF. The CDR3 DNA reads TGTGCCAGCAGTTTATCGCGCAGGGCGATTGGCGAGCAGTACTTC.